A selection of T cell receptor beta chains follows, all from one sample in a study of T cell responses to AZD1222 COVID-19 vaccine. Here immunoSEQ multiplex PCR was the method, and the copy in TCRdb shows in-frame clones only, minus some. The sample has approximately 79,000 clones; about 86% are singletons. The starting material was peripheral blood, obtained on day 0 of AZD1222 vaccination. These receptors came from an adult in good health. The CDR3 runs from the conserved cysteine through the conserved F or W. A D gene is named only where the DNA matches it firmly. A clone size is listed for some rows: how often the clone was seen (once, few, many), or a class if it is expanded.

j_call | d_call | clone_size | v_call | cdr3_nt | cdr3_aa
TRBJ1-1 | . | . | TRBV10-3 | TGTGCCATCAGTGAGTCGTTAGGGGCTGAAGCTTTCTTT | CAISESLGAEAFF
TRBJ1-1 | . | . | TRBV9 | TGTGCCAGCAGCGTACGGGGAGAGAACACTGAAGCTTTCTTT | CASSVRGENTEAFF
TRBJ1-3 | TRBD1 | . | TRBV10-3 | TGTGCCGCCCAAACGGGACAGGGAGGATCTGGAAACACCATATATTTT | CAAQTGQGGSGNTIYF
TRBJ2-5 | . | . | TRBV21-1 | TGTGCCAGCAGGCGGGACAGGGATCACGCCCAGTACTTC | CASRRDRDHAQYF
TRBJ1-2 | . | few | TRBV28 | TGTGCCAGTGAATCGGGCAACCGGGGTGGCTACACCTTC | CASESGNRGGYTF
TRBJ2-5 | . | . | TRBV5-6 | TGTGCCAGCAGCCGGGGAAGGTCCCAGTACTTC | CASSRGRSQYF
TRBJ1-1 | TRBD1 | . | TRBV6-5 | TGTGCCAGCAGTCGAGGGGGCGGCACTGAAGCTTTCTTT | CASSRGGGTEAFF
TRBJ2-1 | . | . | TRBV19 | TGTGCCAGTAGTGCTCAGGACAGCTCCTACAATGAGCAGTTCTTC | CASSAQDSSYNEQFF
TRBJ2-5 | . | . | TRBV29-1 | TGCAGCGTTGAATCAATGGTTGGGATCCAAGAGACCCAGTACTTC | CSVESMVGIQETQYF
TRBJ1-2 | . | . | TRBV5-4 | TGTGCCAGCAGCTTGGACCGCGATCCCTATGGCTACACCTTC | CASSLDRDPYGYTF
TRBJ1-5 | . | . | TRBV3-1/TRBV3-2 | TGTGCCAGCAGCCAAATTCCAGGACAGTTCAATCAGCCCCAGCATTTT | CASSQIPGQFNQPQHF